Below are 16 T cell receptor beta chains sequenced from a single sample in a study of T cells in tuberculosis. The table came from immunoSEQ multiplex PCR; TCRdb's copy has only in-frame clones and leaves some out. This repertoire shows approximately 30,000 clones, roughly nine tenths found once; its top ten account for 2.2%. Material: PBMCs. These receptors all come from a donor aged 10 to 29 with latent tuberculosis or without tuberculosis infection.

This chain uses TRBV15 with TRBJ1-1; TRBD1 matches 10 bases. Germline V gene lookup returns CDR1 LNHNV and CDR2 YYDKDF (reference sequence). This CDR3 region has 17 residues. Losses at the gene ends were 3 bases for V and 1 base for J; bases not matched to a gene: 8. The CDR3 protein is CATSSPGQGIENTEAFF. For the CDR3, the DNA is TGTGCCACCAGCAGTCCGGGACAGGGGATTGAGAACACTGAAGCTTTCTTT.

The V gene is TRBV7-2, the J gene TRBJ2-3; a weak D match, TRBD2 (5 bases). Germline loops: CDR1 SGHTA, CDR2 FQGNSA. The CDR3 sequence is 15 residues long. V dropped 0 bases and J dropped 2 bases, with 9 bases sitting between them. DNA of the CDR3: TGTGCCAGCAGCTTAGCAGGGCTAGCCACAGATACGCAGTATTTT. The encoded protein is CASSLAGLATDTQYF. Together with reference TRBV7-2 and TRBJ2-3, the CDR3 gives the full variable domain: GAGVSQSPSNKVTEKGKDVELRCDPISGHTALYWYRQSLGQGLEFLIYFQGNSAPDKSGLPSDRFSAERTGGSVSTLTIQRTQQEDSAVYLCASSLAGLATDTQYFGPGTRLTVL.

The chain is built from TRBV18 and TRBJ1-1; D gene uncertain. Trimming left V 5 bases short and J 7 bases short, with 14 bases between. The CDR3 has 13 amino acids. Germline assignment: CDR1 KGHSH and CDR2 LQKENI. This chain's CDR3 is CASSASTGSEAFF. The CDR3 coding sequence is TGTGCCAGCTCAGCATCGACTGGAAGTGAAGCTTTCTTT.

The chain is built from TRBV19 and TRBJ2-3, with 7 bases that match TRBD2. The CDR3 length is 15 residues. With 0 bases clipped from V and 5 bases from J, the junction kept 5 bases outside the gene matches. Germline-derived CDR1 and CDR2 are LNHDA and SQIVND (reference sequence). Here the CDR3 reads CASSIDGLVVDTQYF. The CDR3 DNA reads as TGTGCCAGTAGTATAGATGGACTAGTCGTAGATACGCAGTATTTT.

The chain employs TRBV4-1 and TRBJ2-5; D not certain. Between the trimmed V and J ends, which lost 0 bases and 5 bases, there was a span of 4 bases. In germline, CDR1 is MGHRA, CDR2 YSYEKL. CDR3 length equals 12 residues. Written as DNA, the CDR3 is TGCGCCAGCAGCCAAGATCTGGAGACCCAGTACTTC. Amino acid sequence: CASSQDLETQYF.

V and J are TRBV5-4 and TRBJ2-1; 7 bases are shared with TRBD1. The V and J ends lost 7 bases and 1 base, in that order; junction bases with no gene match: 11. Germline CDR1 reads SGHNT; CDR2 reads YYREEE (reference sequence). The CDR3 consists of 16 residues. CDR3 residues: CASGPGTDRSYNEQFF. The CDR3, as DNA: TGTGCCAGCGGCCCAGGTACGGACAGGTCCTACAATGAGCAGTTCTTC.

The chain's CDR3 is CASSQDFELPSGQYF. As DNA, the CDR3 is TGCGCCAGCAGCCAAGATTTTGAGCTTCCGTCGGGGCAGTACTTC. V and J are TRBV4-1 and TRBJ2-7; no clear D. V lost 0 bases and J 9 bases, leaving 18 bases between the germline ends. Germline CDR1 reads MGHRA; CDR2 reads YSYEKL. There are 15 residues in the CDR3.

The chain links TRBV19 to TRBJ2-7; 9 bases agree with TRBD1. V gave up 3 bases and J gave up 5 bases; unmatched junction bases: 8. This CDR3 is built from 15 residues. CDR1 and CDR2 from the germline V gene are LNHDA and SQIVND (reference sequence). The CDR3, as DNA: TGTGCCAGTAGTATTTTTGTGGGACAGGGAAACGAGCAGTACTTC. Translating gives CASSIFVGQGNEQYF.

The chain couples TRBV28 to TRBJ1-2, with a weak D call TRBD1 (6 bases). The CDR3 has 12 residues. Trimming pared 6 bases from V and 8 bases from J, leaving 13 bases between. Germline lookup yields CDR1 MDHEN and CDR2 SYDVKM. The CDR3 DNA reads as TGTGCCAGCAGACGTCGGACAGACGGCTACACCTTC. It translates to CASRRRTDGYTF.

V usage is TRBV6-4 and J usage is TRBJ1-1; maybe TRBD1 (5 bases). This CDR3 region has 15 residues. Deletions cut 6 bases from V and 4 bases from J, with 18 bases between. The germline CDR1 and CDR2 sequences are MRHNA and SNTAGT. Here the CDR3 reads CASRERPAGGTEAFF. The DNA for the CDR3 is TGTGCCAGCAGAGAGAGACCCGCGGGGGGCACTGAAGCTTTCTTT.

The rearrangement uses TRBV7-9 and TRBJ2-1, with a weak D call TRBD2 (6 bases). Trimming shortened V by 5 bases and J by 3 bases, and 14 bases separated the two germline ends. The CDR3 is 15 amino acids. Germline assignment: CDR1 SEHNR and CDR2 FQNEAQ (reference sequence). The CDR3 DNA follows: TGTGCCAGCAGCACGACTAGGGCGAACTACAATGAGCAGTTCTTC. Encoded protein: CASSTTRANYNEQFF. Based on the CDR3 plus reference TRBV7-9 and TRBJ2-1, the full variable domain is DTGVSQNPRHKITKRGQNVTFRCDPISEHNRLYWYRQTLGQGPEFLTYFQNEAQLEKSRLLSDRFSAERPKGSFSTLEIQRTEQGDSAMYLCASSTTRANYNEQFFGPGTRLTVL.

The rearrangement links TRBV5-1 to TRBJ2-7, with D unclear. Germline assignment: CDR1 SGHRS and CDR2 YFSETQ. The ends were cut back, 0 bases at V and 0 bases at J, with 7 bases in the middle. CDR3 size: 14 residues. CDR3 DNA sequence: TGCGCCAGCAGCTTGGAATCCGGCTCCTACGAGCAGTACTTC. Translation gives CASSLESGSYEQYF.

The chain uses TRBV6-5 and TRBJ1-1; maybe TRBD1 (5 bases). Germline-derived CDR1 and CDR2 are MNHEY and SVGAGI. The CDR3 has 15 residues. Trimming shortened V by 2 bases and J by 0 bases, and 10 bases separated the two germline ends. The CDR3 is CASSYAGILNTEAFF. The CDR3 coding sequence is TGTGCCAGCAGTTACGCAGGGATTTTGAACACTGAAGCTTTCTTT.

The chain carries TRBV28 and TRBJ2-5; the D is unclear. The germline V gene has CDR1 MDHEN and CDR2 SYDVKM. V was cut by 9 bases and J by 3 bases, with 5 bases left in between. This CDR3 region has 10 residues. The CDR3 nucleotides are TGTGCCAGTTCCAAAGAGACCCAGTACTTC. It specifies CASSKETQYF.

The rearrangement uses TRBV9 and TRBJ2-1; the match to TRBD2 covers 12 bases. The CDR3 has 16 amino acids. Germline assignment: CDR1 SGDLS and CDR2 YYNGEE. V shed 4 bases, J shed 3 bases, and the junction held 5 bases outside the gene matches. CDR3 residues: CASSLTSGGIYNEQFF. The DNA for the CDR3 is TGTGCCAGCAGCCTGACTAGCGGGGGAATCTACAATGAGCAGTTCTTC.

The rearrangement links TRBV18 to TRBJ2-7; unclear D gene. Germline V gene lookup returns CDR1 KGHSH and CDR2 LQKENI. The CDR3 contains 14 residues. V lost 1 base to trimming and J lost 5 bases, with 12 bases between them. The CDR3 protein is CASSPQYSRDEQYF. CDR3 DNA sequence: TGTGCCAGCTCACCACAGTACAGCCGAGACGAGCAGTACTTC.